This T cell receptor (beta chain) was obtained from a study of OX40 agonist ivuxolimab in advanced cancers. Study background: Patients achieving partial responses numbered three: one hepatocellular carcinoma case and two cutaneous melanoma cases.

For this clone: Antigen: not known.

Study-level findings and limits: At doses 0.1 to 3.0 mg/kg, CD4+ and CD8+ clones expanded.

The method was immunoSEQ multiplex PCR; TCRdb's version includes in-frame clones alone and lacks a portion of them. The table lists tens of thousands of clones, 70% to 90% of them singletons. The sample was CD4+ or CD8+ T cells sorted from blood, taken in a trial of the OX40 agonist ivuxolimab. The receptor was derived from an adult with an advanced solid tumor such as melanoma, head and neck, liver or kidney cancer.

The CDR3: CASRADSYYGYTF. CDR3 nucleotides: TGTGCCAGCAGAGCGGACAGTTACTATGGCTACACCTTC. This chain connects TRBV5-5 to TRBJ1-2; D might be TRBD1 (6 bases). V gave up 5 bases and J gave up 3 bases, with 11 bases separating them. In germline, CDR1 is SGHKS, CDR2 YYEKEE (reference sequence). CDR3 size: 13 residues.